A selection of T cell receptor beta chains follows, all from one sample in a study of blood T cell repertoires in COVID-19. Produced via immunoSEQ multiplex PCR; TCRdb's table is partial and in-frame only. The sample has about 140,000 clones, around 82% seen once. Sequenced material: peripheral blood. These receptors came from a woman in her fifties or sixties with acute or convalescent COVID-19. Each CDR3 is given with its conserved first and last residue. The D gene is left open where the match is weak. Clone size is shown for a subset of rows, as once, few, many or a class of expanded clone.

V gene,J gene,D gene,clone size,CDR3 DNA,CDR3 protein
TRBV11-2,TRBJ2-1,TRBD1,-,TGTGCCAGCAGCTTAACCGGGACAGGTAACAATGAGCAGTTCTTC,CASSLTGTGNNEQFF
TRBV4-2,TRBJ2-7,-,-,TGTGCCAGCAGCCAAGAGCGGCTTTTCTACGAGCAGTACTTC,CASSQERLFYEQYF
TRBV5-1,TRBJ1-2,-,-,TGCGCCAGCAGCTTGACAGGGAATGAGGACTATGGCTACACCTTC,CASSLTGNEDYGYTF
TRBV30,TRBJ2-1,TRBD2,once,TGTGCCTGGAGTGCGACTAGCGTCCTGGGGAATGAGCAGTTCTTC,CAWSATSVLGNEQFF
TRBV3-1/TRBV3-2,TRBJ2-7,TRBD1,-,TGTGCCAGCAGCCCCGGGACAGGGAACTACGAGCAGTACTTC,CASSPGTGNYEQYF
TRBV6-5,TRBJ1-1,-,-,TGTGCCAGCAGTCCGGCCGGGGGGAGGCGAGGAGCTTTCTTT,CASSPAGGRRGAFF
TRBV6-5,TRBJ2-1,TRBD2,-,TGTGCCAGCAGTTACTCGACGGGCGGGGGTGAGCAGTTCTTC,CASSYSTGGGEQFF
TRBV6-5,TRBJ1-1,-,-,TGTGCCAACACTAACGGACAGACGAACACTGAAGCTTTCTTT,CANTNGQTNTEAFF
TRBV4-3,TRBJ2-3,TRBD2,-,TGCGCCAGCAGCGGGACTAGCGGGGGGTCAGATACGCAGTATTTT,CASSGTSGGSDTQYF
TRBV6-5,TRBJ2-7,TRBD1,-,TGTGCCAGTACAGGGGCAACCTACGAGCAGTACTTC,CASTGATYEQYF
TRBV19,TRBJ1-1,TRBD1,few,TGTGCCAGTAGCAGGGGGCCCTTTTCGAACACTGAAGCTTTCTTT,CASSRGPFSNTEAFF
TRBV7-2,TRBJ1-2,TRBD1,-,TGTGCCAGCAGCTTTGGGACAGGCCTTGGCTACACCTTC,CASSFGTGLGYTF
TRBV18,TRBJ1-3,TRBD1,-,TGTGCCAGCTCAATACTTACCGGGACAGGCATGGTCTCTGGAAACACCATATATTTT,CASSILTGTGMVSGNTIYF
TRBV28,TRBJ2-2,-,-,TGTGCCAGCAGTTCCCACTGGTCCGGGGAGCTGTTTTTT,CASSSHWSGELFF
TRBV19,TRBJ1-2,-,-,TGTGCCAGTAGTATAGGGATGAACAGCTATGGCTACACCTTC,CASSIGMNSYGYTF
TRBV5-6,TRBJ2-2,TRBD1,-,TGTGCCAGCAGCTTGGGGGGACAGGGGCAGGCCGGGGAGCTGTTTTTT,CASSLGGQGQAGELFF
TRBV2,TRBJ1-1,-,-,TGTGCCTCCAAAACAGGGAGCAACACTGAAGCTTTCTTT,CASKTGSNTEAFF
TRBV10-3,TRBJ2-3,TRBD2,-,TGTGCCATCAGTGAGTCGAAGCGGGGGGGCCTTTTCACAGATACGCAGTATTTT,CAISESKRGGLFTDTQYF
TRBV11-2,TRBJ2-3,TRBD2,once,TGTGCCACCGCGGGAGGGCAGTATACGCAGTATTTT,CATAGGQYTQYF
TRBV27,TRBJ2-1,TRBD2,-,TGTGCCTCGGAAGGGGCGGGGGGGCACTATGAGCAGTTCTTC,CASEGAGGHYEQFF
TRBV29-1,TRBJ1-5,TRBD1,-,TGCAGCGTGGCCGGGACAGACAATCAGCCCCAGCATTTT,CSVAGTDNQPQHF
TRBV10-3,TRBJ2-7,TRBD1,few,TGTGCCATCAGTGAGTCTCCACAGGGGCCTTACTACGAGCAGTACTTC,CAISESPQGPYYEQYF
TRBV23-1,TRBJ2-1,-,-,TGCGCCAGCAGTCAAAGGGGGAAGGGGTACAATGAGCAGTTCTTC,CASSQRGKGYNEQFF
TRBV29-1,TRBJ1-5,TRBD1,once,TGCAGCGCGTGGACAGGGGACAATCAGCCCCAGCATTTT,CSAWTGDNQPQHF
TRBV7-9,TRBJ2-7,TRBD1,-,TGTGCCAGCAGCTTTGGGACAGGGAAATACGAGCAGTACTTC,CASSFGTGKYEQYF